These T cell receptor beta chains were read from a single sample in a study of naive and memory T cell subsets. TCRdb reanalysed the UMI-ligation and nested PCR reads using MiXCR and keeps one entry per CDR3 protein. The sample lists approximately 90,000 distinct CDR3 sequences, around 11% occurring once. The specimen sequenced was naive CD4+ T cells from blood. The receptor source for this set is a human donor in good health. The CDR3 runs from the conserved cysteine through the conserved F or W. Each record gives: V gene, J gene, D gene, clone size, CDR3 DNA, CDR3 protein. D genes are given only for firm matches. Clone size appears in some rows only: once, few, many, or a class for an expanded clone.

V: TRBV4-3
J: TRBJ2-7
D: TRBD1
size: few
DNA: TGCGCCAGCAGCCAAGATGCGGGGCGACAGGGGGCCTACGAGCAGTACTTC
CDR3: CASSQDAGRQGAYEQYF

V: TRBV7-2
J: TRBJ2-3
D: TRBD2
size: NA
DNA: TGTGCCAGCAGCTTAGATCTGGGACTAGCGACAGATACGCAGTATTTT
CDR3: CASSLDLGLATDTQYF

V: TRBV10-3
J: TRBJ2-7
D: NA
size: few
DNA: TGTGCCATCAGTGGGGTCCATAGCTCCTACGAGCAGTACTTC
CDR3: CAISGVHSSYEQYF

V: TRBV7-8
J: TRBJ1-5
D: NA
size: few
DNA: TGTGCCAGCAGCTTAGCATTGGTGGGCAATCAGCCCCAGCATTTT
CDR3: CASSLALVGNQPQHF

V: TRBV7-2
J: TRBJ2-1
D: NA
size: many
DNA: TGTGCCAGCAGCTTAGTTGGGGCAGGGGTCGACAATGAGCAGTTCTTC
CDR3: CASSLVGAGVDNEQFF

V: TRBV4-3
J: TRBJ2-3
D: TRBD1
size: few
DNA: TGCGCCAGCAGCAAACAGGGGGCCGCAGATACGCAGTATTTT
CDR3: CASSKQGAADTQYF

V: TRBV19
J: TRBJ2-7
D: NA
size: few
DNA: TGTGCCACCGGGCGGAGTTACGAGCAGTACTTC
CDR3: CATGRSYEQYF

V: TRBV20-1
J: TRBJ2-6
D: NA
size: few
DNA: TGCAGTGCTAGAGACCCAACCCCCTCTGGGGCCAACGTCCTGACTTTC
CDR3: CSARDPTPSGANVLTF

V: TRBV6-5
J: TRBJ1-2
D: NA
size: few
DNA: TGTGCCAGCGGCAAGACAGGCGCCAGGTGGTATGGCTACACCTTC
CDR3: CASGKTGARWYGYTF

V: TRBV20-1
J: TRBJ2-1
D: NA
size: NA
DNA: TGCAGTGCTAAGGACAGAAAAGTTGGGGGCTCCTACAATGAGCAGTTCTTC
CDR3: CSAKDRKVGGSYNEQFF

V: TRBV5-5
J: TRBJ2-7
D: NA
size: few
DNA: TGTGCCAGCAGCGGGCCGCGACAGTACTCCTACGAGCAGTACTTC
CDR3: CASSGPRQYSYEQYF

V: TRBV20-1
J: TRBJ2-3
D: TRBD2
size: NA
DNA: TGCAGTGCTAGCTCTCTAGCGGGCGTCACAGATACGCAGTATTTT
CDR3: CSASSLAGVTDTQYF

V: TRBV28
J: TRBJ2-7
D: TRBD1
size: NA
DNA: TGTGCCAGCAGTGACAGGGGGCGCGAGCAGTACTTC
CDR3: CASSDRGREQYF

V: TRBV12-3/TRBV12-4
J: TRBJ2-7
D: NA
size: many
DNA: TGTGCCAGCAGTTTACTGGCCTACGAGCAGTACTTC
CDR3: CASSLLAYEQYF

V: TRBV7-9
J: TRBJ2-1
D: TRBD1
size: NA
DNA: TGTGCCAGCAGTCCCGGGACAGGGGGTTTGATTGAGCAGTTCTTC
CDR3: CASSPGTGGLIEQFF

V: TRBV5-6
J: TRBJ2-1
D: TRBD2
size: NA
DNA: TGTGCCAGCAGCTTGGTAGCGGGGAGCGTCGATGAGCAGTTCTTC
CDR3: CASSLVAGSVDEQFF

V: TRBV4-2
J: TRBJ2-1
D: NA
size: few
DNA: TGTGCCAGCAGCCAAGGAGGACTCTACAATGAGCAGTTCTTC
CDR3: CASSQGGLYNEQFF

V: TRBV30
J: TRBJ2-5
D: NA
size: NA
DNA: TGTGCCTGGAGTGTACGGGGATTCCAAGAGACCCAGTACTTC
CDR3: CAWSVRGFQETQYF

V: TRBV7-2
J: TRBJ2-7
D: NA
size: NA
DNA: TGTGCCAGCAGCTTATTAGAGGGTGGCGAGCAGTACTTC
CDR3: CASSLLEGGEQYF

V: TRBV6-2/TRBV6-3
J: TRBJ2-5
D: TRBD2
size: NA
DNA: TGTGCCAGCAGTTACAGCGGGAGTCCACAGACCCAGTACTTC
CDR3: CASSYSGSPQTQYF

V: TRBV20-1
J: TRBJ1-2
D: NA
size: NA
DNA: TGCAGTGCAATCTCCGGGACATCGGTCTATCGGAATGGCTACACCTTC
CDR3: CSAISGTSVYRNGYTF

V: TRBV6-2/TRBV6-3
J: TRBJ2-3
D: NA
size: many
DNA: TGTGCCAGCTCGCGATTAGTGGCAGATACGCAGTATTTT
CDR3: CASSRLVADTQYF

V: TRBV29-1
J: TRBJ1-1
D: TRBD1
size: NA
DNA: TGCAGCGTTGGGGACAGGGTATTTGACACTGAAGCTTTCTTT
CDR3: CSVGDRVFDTEAFF

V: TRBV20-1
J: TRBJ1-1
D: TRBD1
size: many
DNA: TGCAGTGCTGCGACAGGGGGGAACACTGAAGCTTTCTTT
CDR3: CSAATGGNTEAFF

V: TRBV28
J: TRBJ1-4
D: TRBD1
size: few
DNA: TGTGCCAGCCTTCCGGGACAGGCTGCTGAAAAACTGTTTTTT
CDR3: CASLPGQAAEKLFF

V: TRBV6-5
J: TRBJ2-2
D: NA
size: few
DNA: TGTGCCAGCAGTGTGGATTACGGCACCGGGGAGCTGTTTTTT
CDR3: CASSVDYGTGELFF

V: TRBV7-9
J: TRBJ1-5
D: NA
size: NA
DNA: TGTGCCAGCAGCTTAGAGACCCCTTCGCCCCAGCATTTT
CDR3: CASSLETPSPQHF

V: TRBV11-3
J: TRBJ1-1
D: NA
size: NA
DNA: TGTGCCAGCAGCTTAGGGGCGACGAACACTGAAGCTTTCTTT
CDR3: CASSLGATNTEAFF

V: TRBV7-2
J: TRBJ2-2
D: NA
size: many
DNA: TGTGCCAGCAGCTTAGGGGCCGCCGTCACCGGGGAGCTGTTTTTT
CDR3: CASSLGAAVTGELFF

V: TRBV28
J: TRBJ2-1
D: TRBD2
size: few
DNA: TGTGCCACCGTAGCGGGGGGGCGAAGAAATGAGCAGTTCTTC
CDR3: CATVAGGRRNEQFF

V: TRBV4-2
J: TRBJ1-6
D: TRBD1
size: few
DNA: TGTGCCAGCAGCCAGGACCCCGACAGGGTGTCTTCACCCCTCCACTTT
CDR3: CASSQDPDRVSSPLHF

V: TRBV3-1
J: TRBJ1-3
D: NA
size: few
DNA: TGTGCCAGCAGCCAAGCTAAGGCCACAGGGTTCGGAAACACCATATATTTT
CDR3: CASSQAKATGFGNTIYF

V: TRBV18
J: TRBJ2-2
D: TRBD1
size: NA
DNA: TGTGCCAGCTCACGGGACAGGAACACCGGGGAGCTGTTTTTT
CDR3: CASSRDRNTGELFF

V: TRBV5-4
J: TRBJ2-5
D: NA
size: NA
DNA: TGTGCCAGCAGCCTTCGGGCAGCACAAGAGACCCAGTACTTC
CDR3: CASSLRAAQETQYF

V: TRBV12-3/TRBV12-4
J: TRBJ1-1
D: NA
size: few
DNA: TGTGCCAGCAGCCTCAAATTGGATGGCACTGAAGCTTTCTTT
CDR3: CASSLKLDGTEAFF

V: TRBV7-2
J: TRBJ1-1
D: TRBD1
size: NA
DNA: TGTGCCAGCAGCGCAAGGACAGGGGTGAACACTGAAGCTTTCTTT
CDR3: CASSARTGVNTEAFF

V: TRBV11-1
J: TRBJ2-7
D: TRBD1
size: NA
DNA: TGTGCCAGCAGCTCGCGGGACAGGGGGAAGTACGAGCAGTACTTC
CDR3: CASSSRDRGKYEQYF

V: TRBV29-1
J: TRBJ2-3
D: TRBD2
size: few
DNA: TGCAGCGTTGTAGCGGGTGTCAGAGATACGCAGTATTTT
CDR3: CSVVAGVRDTQYF

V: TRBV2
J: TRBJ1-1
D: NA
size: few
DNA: TGTGCCAGCATGTACAGGGCGAACACTGAAGCTTTCTTT
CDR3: CASMYRANTEAFF

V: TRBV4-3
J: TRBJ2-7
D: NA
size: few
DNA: TGCGCCAGCAGCCGGCAGGGTCGGGTCCGGGAAGAGCAGTACTTC
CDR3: CASSRQGRVREEQYF

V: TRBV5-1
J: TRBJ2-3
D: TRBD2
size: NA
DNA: TGCGCCAGCAGCTGGGAGAGAAGCGGGGCCCGGGGTACGCAGTATTTT
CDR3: CASSWERSGARGTQYF

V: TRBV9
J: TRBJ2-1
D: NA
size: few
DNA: TGTGCCAGCAGTCGTAAGGCGCACAATGAGCAGTTCTTC
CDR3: CASSRKAHNEQFF

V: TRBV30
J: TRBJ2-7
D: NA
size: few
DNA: TGTGCCTGGAGCGACCAGGGACATCCAATCTACGAGCAGTACTTC
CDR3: CAWSDQGHPIYEQYF

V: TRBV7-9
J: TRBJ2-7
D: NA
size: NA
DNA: TGTGCCAGCAGCTCCACCCGTGGGCGGAACTACGAGCAGTACTTC
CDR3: CASSSTRGRNYEQYF

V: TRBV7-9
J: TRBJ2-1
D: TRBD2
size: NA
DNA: TGTGCCAGCAGCCCCCGTCGGGGGGGGGATGAGCAGTTCTTC
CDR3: CASSPRRGGDEQFF